Below, 28 T cell receptor beta chains from the same sample are listed, as sequenced in a study of shared clonotypes between healthy human individuals. Clones were sequenced by immunoSEQ multiplex PCR, and TCRdb holds only the in-frame ones, with some missing. Among 2 million to 2.5 million clones listed, over 85% were seen once. Sequenced: naive CD4+ T cells from PBMCs. The subset denotes: CD45RA+ positively selected. The receptors shown here come from a man between 18 and 29 years old in good health. Some clones in this sample may be carry-over from other donors' samples.

The gene calls are TRBV5-6 and TRBJ2-1; D remains unclear. The CDR3 consists of 15 residues. The V end lost 4 bases, the J end lost 0 bases, and 11 bases lay between the germline ends. CDR1 is SGHDT and CDR2 is YYEEEE in the germline V gene. The CDR3 region is CASSPDLFSYNEQFF. The CDR3 bases are TGTGCCAGCAGCCCAGACTTGTTCTCCTACAATGAGCAGTTCTTC.

The V call is TRBV28, the J call TRBJ1-1; no clear D gene. The CDR3 covers 12 residues. The V end was cut by 8 bases, the J end by 6 bases, with 13 bases between. CDR1 and CDR2 from the germline V gene are MDHEN and SYDVKM. The CDR3 nucleotides are TGTGCCAGCCCGGGTCCTAGCCCTGAAGCTTTCTTT. Its translation: CASPGPSPEAFF.

The chain carries TRBV6-5 and TRBJ2-2, with 8 bases identical to TRBD1. There are 14 residues in the CDR3. Germline loops: CDR1 MNHEY, CDR2 SVGAGI. V lost 6 bases and J lost 4; bases outside the gene matches: 4. The CDR3 region is CASRTGGSTGELFF. CDR3 DNA: TGTGCCAGCAGAACAGGGGGGAGCACCGGGGAGCTGTTTTTT.

The J gene is TRBJ2-2, the V gene TRBV5-1, with D perhaps TRBD1 (6 bases). The CDR3 loop spans 15 amino acids. Germline loops: CDR1 SGHRS, CDR2 YFSETQ. Trimming left V 4 bases short and J 4 bases short, with 14 bases between. The CDR3 DNA is TGCGCCAGCAGCCCGACAGGACTCGCCACCGGGGAGCTGTTTTTT. The encoded protein is CASSPTGLATGELFF.

CDR3 residues: CASSIAQLAGATTDTQYF. CDR3 bases: TGCGCCAGCAGCATCGCCCAACTAGCGGGAGCGACCACAGATACGCAGTATTTT. J is TRBJ2-3 and V is TRBV5-1, with 11 bases matching TRBD2. This CDR3 region has 18 residues. J lost 2 bases, V lost 4 bases, and 12 bases had no gene match. Germline V gene sequence: CDR1 SGHRS, CDR2 YFSETQ.

V is TRBV29-1 and J is TRBJ1-1; D may be TRBD1 (5 bases). Germline V gene data show CDR1 as SQVTM and CDR2 as ANQGSEA. Trimming cost V 7 bases and J 2 bases, with 20 bases left between them. CDR3 length: 15 residues. Here the CDR3 DNA reads TGCAGCGAACCGACAGAGACCTTGACAAACACTGAAGCTTTCTTT. It translates to CSEPTETLTNTEAFF.

CDR3 DNA: TGTGCCAGCTCACCACGTGGGACTAGCGGAAAAGAGACCCAGTACTTC. It is translated as CASSPRGTSGKETQYF. V gene TRBV18 combines with J gene TRBJ2-5, with 11 bases identical to TRBD2. The V segment lost 1 base and the J segment 3 bases; nucleotides outside the gene matches: 4. Germline V gives CDR1 KGHSH, CDR2 LQKENI. The CDR3 sequence is 16 residues long.

The rearrangement joins TRBV5-6 to TRBJ2-3, with D uncertain. The CDR3 extends over 15 amino acids. V dropped 4 bases and J dropped 1 base, with 13 bases sitting between them. Per the germline V gene, CDR1 is SGHDT and CDR2 is YYEEEE. This chain's CDR3 is CASSRNVPRTDTQYF. CDR3 coding DNA: TGTGCCAGCAGCCGAAACGTACCCCGCACAGATACGCAGTATTTT.

This chain joins TRBV5-1 and TRBJ2-4; 8 nucleotides line up with TRBD1. J gave up 9 bases and V 4 bases, and 18 bases lay outside the gene matches. The length of the CDR3 is 17 residues. CDR1 and CDR2 from the germline V gene are SGHRS and YFSETQ. CDR3 nucleotides: TGCGCCAGCAGCCCCGGACAGGGAGAAGGCAGGGGTGGCATTCAGTACTTC. Translated: CASSPGQGEGRGGIQYF.

The rearrangement links TRBV30 to TRBJ2-2, with 7 nucleotides matching TRBD2. The CDR3 extends over 14 amino acids. Losses at the gene ends were 3 bases for V and 2 bases for J; bases not matched to a gene: 3. Germline CDR1 is GTSNPN and CDR2 is SVGIG (reference sequence). The CDR3 region is CAWRTSSNTGELFF. The CDR3 DNA follows: TGTGCCTGGAGGACTAGCTCTAACACCGGGGAGCTGTTTTTT.

This clone has a single count. CDR3 sequence (DNA): TGCGCCAGCAGCAGGGCGGCTTCCACAGATACGCAGTATTTT. Translating it yields CASSRAASTDTQYF. The rearrangement uses TRBV5-1 and TRBJ2-3; D unresolved. Trimming stripped 4 bases from V and 2 bases from J, with 11 bases between. Per the germline V gene, CDR1 is SGHRS and CDR2 is YFSETQ. The CDR3 length is 14 residues.

The chain combines TRBV11-2 with TRBJ2-2; D is perhaps TRBD2 (6 bases). V was pared by 3 bases and J by 7 bases, with 15 bases between. CDR3 length equals 15 residues. CDR1 is SGHAT, CDR2 FQNNGV, per germline. CDR3 nucleotides: TGTGCCAGCAGCTTCCCGTGGGGGGAGGACGGGGAGCTGTTTTTT. This gives the protein CASSFPWGEDGELFF.

The rearrangement uses TRBV7-9 and TRBJ2-1, with 13 bases that match TRBD2. J was trimmed by 0 bases and V by 4 bases; bases with no gene match: 9. Germline values: CDR1 SEHNR, CDR2 FQNEAQ (reference sequence). The CDR3 spans 19 residues. The CDR3 nucleotides are TGTGCCAGCAGCTCCTCGGGACTAGCGGGAACGAGCTCCTACAATGAGCAGTTCTTC. Its protein product is CASSSSGLAGTSSYNEQFF.

The genes are TRBV9 and TRBJ2-3, with TRBD2 identical over 9 bases. The V segment lost 3 bases and the J segment 3 bases; nucleotides outside the gene matches: 11. Germline CDR1 and CDR2: SGDLS and YYNGEE. The CDR3 runs 17 residues. The CDR3 nucleotides are TGTGCCAGCAGCGCCTTGAGCGGGAGGACGGGTACAGATACGCAGTATTTT. It yields the protein CASSALSGRTGTDTQYF.

The rearrangement uses TRBV7-3 and TRBJ1-2, with D uncertain. Trimming took off 5 bases at V and 7 bases at J, with 17 bases between the two ends. The CDR3 is made up of 14 amino acids. Germline values: CDR1 SGHTA, CDR2 FQGTGA. This CDR3 reads CASSPQPLSGGYTF. CDR3 DNA sequence: TGTGCCAGCAGCCCCCAGCCCTTATCCGGTGGCTACACCTTC.

This chain's CDR3 is CASSFGQGSAEAFF. The CDR3 DNA reads as TGTGCCAGCAGCTTCGGACAGGGGAGTGCTGAAGCTTTCTTT. This chain joins TRBV7-9 and TRBJ1-1; 9 bases are shared with TRBD1. The CDR3 sequence is 14 residues long. The germline gives CDR1 SEHNR, CDR2 FQNEAQ (reference sequence). The J segment lost 6 bases and the V segment lost 3 bases, leaving 5 bases of the junction unmatched.

The chain carries TRBV28 and TRBJ1-3; D not certain. The length of the CDR3 is 17 residues. The germline CDR1 and CDR2 sequences are MDHEN and SYDVKM. Between the trimmed V and J ends, which lost 7 bases and 0 bases, there was a span of 19 bases. The CDR3 loop is CASTSHGDPRSGNTIYF. The CDR3 nucleotides are TGTGCCAGCACCTCCCATGGGGATCCCCGCTCTGGAAACACCATATATTTT.

CDR3 sequence: CASSQPTSGRIGELFF. CDR3 DNA: TGTGCCAGCAGCCAACCGACTAGCGGGAGAATCGGGGAGCTGTTTTTT. The V and J genes are TRBV7-9 and TRBJ2-2, with 12 nucleotides matching TRBD2. Germline CDR1 and CDR2: SEHNR and FQNEAQ (reference sequence). The ends lost 5 bases at V and 7 bases at J; junction bases unmatched: 8. The CDR3 extends over 16 amino acids. Combining the CDR3 with reference TRBV7-9 and TRBJ2-2 gives the whole variable domain DTGVSQNPRHKITKRGQNVTFRCDPISEHNRLYWYRQTLGQGPEFLTYFQNEAQLEKSRLLSDRFSAERPKGSFSTLEIQRTEQGDSAMYLCASSQPTSGRIGELFFGEGSRLTVL.

With regard to this clone: Distinct nucleotide sequences in the sample also encode this CDR3. The chain uses TRBV5-1 and TRBJ1-5, with TRBD1 identical over 8 bases. Germline assignment: CDR1 SGHRS and CDR2 YFSETQ. After removal of 0 bases from V and 6 bases from J, the junction contained 2 bases not matched to a gene. The CDR3 totals 14 residues. The CDR3 reads CASSLEQGGQPQHF. DNA for the CDR3: TGCGCCAGCAGCTTGGAACAGGGGGGTCAGCCCCAGCATTTT.

The rearrangement uses TRBV18 and TRBJ1-1, with 9 bases matching TRBD1. This CDR3 has 15 amino acids. From germline, CDR1 is KGHSH and CDR2 LQKENI. J gave up 3 bases and V 6 bases, and 8 bases lay outside the gene matches. CDR3 region: CASSQLTGGDTEAFF. Here the CDR3 DNA reads TGTGCCAGCTCTCAATTGACAGGGGGTGACACTGAAGCTTTCTTT.

This sequence joins TRBV5-4 and TRBJ1-3, with TRBD1 as a possible D gene (6 bases). Germline CDR1 and CDR2: SGHNT and YYREEE (reference sequence). Trimming pared 4 bases from V and 1 base from J, leaving 12 bases between. The CDR3 totals 15 residues. This CDR3 reads CASSPGADSGNTIYF. The DNA of the CDR3 is TGTGCCAGCAGCCCGGGGGCGGATTCTGGAAACACCATATATTTT.

The chain recombines TRBV5-4 with TRBJ2-5; D is undetermined. This CDR3 is 13 amino acids long. The V gene lost 4 bases and the J gene lost 3 bases, with 10 bases spanning the gap. Germline V CDR1 and CDR2: SGHNT, YYREEE (reference sequence). This chain's CDR3 is CASSPNLKETQYF. DNA of the CDR3: TGTGCCAGCAGCCCGAACCTAAAAGAGACCCAGTACTTC.

The chain joins TRBV10-3 to TRBJ2-3; 10 bases fit TRBD2. Germline V gene lookup returns CDR1 ENHRY and CDR2 SYGVKD. This CDR3 has 14 amino acids. The V gene end was trimmed by 10 bases and the J gene end by 2 bases; junction bases not matched to a gene: 6. The CDR3 reads CATKSGRATDTQYF. CDR3 nucleotide sequence: TGTGCCACCAAGAGCGGGAGGGCCACAGATACGCAGTATTTT.

The CDR3 sequence is CASSPRQDYGYTF. The CDR3 DNA reads as TGTGCCAGCAGCCCCCGACAGGACTATGGCTACACCTTC. The chain links TRBV11-2 to TRBJ1-2; D possibly corresponds to TRBD1 (6 bases). This CDR3 region has 13 residues. The germline CDR1 and CDR2 sequences are SGHAT and FQNNGV. Trimming cost V 5 bases and J 3 bases, with 10 bases left between them.

The chain links TRBV4-1 to TRBJ1-3; possible D gene TRBD1, 6 bases. The CDR3 sequence is 15 residues long. The V end lost 4 bases, the J end lost 4 bases, and 14 bases lay between the germline ends. The germline V gene encodes CDR1 MGHRA and CDR2 YSYEKL. CDR3 loop: CASSPVGGPGNTIYF. In nucleotides, the CDR3 is TGCGCCAGCAGCCCTGTTGGGGGGCCAGGAAACACCATATATTTT.

The rearrangement links TRBV7-9 to TRBJ1-1, with TRBD1 as a possible D gene (6 bases). This CDR3 comprises 16 residues. Germline V gives CDR1 SEHNR, CDR2 FQNEAQ (reference sequence). V gave up 4 bases and J gave up 1 base, with 16 bases separating them. CDR3 loop: CASSSRILTGNTEAFF. CDR3 bases: TGTGCCAGCAGCTCAAGGATACTGACAGGGAACACTGAAGCTTTCTTT.

The V call is TRBV19, the J call TRBJ1-5; D is possibly TRBD1 (6 bases). Germline CDR1 and CDR2: LNHDA and SQIVND (reference sequence). The V gene lost 7 bases and the J gene lost 2 bases, with 12 bases spanning the gap. The length of the CDR3 is 14 residues. The CDR3 nucleotides read TGTGCCAGTATAGGGGGGACGGGCAATCAGCCCCAGCATTTT. This gives the protein CASIGGTGNQPQHF.

The CDR3 nucleotides are TGTGCCAGCTCACCACCTGGGACTCCAGGAAACACCATATATTTT. Translating it yields CASSPPGTPGNTIYF. The chain has TRBV18 and TRBJ1-3, with D possibly being TRBD1 (5 bases). The CDR3 has 15 residues. Germline-derived CDR1 and CDR2 are KGHSH and LQKENI. The V end lost 0 bases, the J end lost 4 bases, and 10 bases lay between the germline ends.